This T cell receptor beta chain was captured by sequencing in a study of OX40 agonist ivuxolimab in advanced cancers. Turning to the study itself: The eligibility criteria allowed prior anti-PD-1, anti-PD-L1 or anti-CTLA-4 therapy, and about 40% had some. Study-level points and caveats: Among the lowest levels of clonal expansion were found in partial responders at 0.1-3.0 mg/kg. The investigators did not determine what antigen specificity the expanded peripheral T cells had.

Generated by immunoSEQ multiplex PCR, the TCRdb table keeps only in-frame clones and is missing some. The top ten clones hold 9.5% to 12% of a sample with some 73,000 clones, about 87% of them seen once. Autoimmune disease history or systemic immunosuppression excluded patients. A remark on this clone: The antigen remains unidentified.

This TCR came from an adult with an advanced solid tumor such as melanoma, head and neck, liver or kidney cancer. This material consisted of CD4+ or CD8+ T cells sorted from blood, taken in a trial of the OX40 agonist ivuxolimab.

CDR3 in DNA: TGTGCCAGCAGCTTGAGGGACGGCCTTGAAGCTTTCTTT. Translation: CASSLRDGLEAFF. The V gene is TRBV5-6, the J gene TRBJ1-1, with D perhaps matching TRBD1 (5 bases). Trimming pared 1 base from V and 7 bases from J, leaving 11 bases between. The CDR3 consists of 13 residues. CDR1 and CDR2 (germline): SGHDT, YYEEEE. The full variable domain, its missing parts supplied by reference TRBV5-6 and TRBJ1-1, is DAGVTQSPTHLIKTRGQQVTLRCSPKSGHDTVSWYQQALGQGPQFIFQYYEEEERQRGNFPDRFSGHQFPNYSSELNVNALLLGDSALYLCASSLRDGLEAFFGQGTRLTVV.